These 23 T cell receptor beta chains were all obtained from the same sample, sequenced in a study of glioma-infiltrating T cells after dendritic cell vaccination. Produced via immunoSEQ multiplex PCR; TCRdb's table is partial and in-frame only. The table shows some 38,000 clones, with approximately 82% occurring only once. Sequenced here: blood, sampled before dendritic cell vaccination. These receptors all come from a human donor with glioblastoma.

This chain uses TRBV6-4 with TRBJ2-1; 7 bases fit TRBD1. The CDR3 is made up of 13 amino acids. Germline CDR1 MRHNA, CDR2 SNTAGT. V lost 4 bases to trimming and J lost 7 bases; unmatched junction nucleotides: 4. CDR3 protein: CASSVGRGNEQFF. CDR3 bases: TGTGCCAGCAGTGTTGGCAGGGGGAATGAGCAGTTCTTC.

This clone was picked up one time. V usage is TRBV6-5 and J usage is TRBJ2-7, with 8 bases that match TRBD2. V trimming: 6 bases; J trimming: 5 bases; junction bases outside the gene matches: 12. CDR1 is MNHEY, CDR2 SVGAGI, per germline. CDR3 length: 15 amino acids. CDR3 region: CASRAGGDLRNEQYF. The CDR3 DNA follows: TGTGCCAGCAGGGCCGGGGGGGACCTAAGGAACGAGCAGTACTTC.

This clone was counted a single time. J is TRBJ1-5 and V is TRBV4-3; D possibly corresponds to TRBD1 (5 bases). Germline assignment: CDR1 LGHNA and CDR2 YSLEER. V was shortened by 2 bases and J by 2 bases, with 13 bases between the two germline ends. The CDR3 is made up of 16 amino acids. The CDR3 here is CASSQSRGIGNQPQHF. The CDR3 nucleotides read TGCGCCAGCAGCCAATCCCGGGGGATAGGCAATCAGCCCCAGCATTTT.

The V gene is TRBV5-6, the J gene TRBJ1-1, with 9 bases that match TRBD1. Germline assignment: CDR1 SGHDT and CDR2 YYEEEE. Germline trimming cut 5 bases from V and 0 bases from J; bases unmatched to any gene: 17. The CDR3 is 19 residues long. The CDR3 here is CASRPLQGARYLVNTEAFF. Here the CDR3 DNA reads TGTGCCAGCAGGCCATTACAGGGGGCGAGGTACTTGGTGAACACTGAAGCTTTCTTT.

The sample holds a few counts of this clone. The rearrangement uses TRBV14 and TRBJ1-1; maybe TRBD1 (6 bases). CDR1 is SGHDN and CDR2 is FVKESK in the germline V gene. Trimming stripped 4 bases from V and 10 bases from J, with 13 bases between. The CDR3 is 12 amino acids. CDR3 region: CASSPDRIGAFF. DNA for the CDR3: TGTGCCAGCAGCCCCGACAGGATTGGAGCTTTCTTT. The full variable domain, completed using reference TRBV14 and TRBJ1-1, is EAGVTQFPSHSVIEKGQTVTLRCDPISGHDNLYWYRRVMGKEIKFLLHFVKESKQDESGMPNNRFLAERTGGTYSTLKVQPAELEDSGVYFCASSPDRIGAFFGQGTRLTVV.

This chain uses TRBV20-1 with TRBJ2-5; D not resolved. V lost 3 bases and J 1 base, leaving 3 bases between the germline ends. The germline V gene encodes CDR1 DFQATT and CDR2 SNEGSKA (reference sequence). This CDR3 comprises 11 residues. The CDR3 region is CSASSQETQYF. The DNA of the CDR3 is TGCAGTGCTAGTAGCCAAGAGACCCAGTACTTC.

V and J are TRBV28 and TRBJ1-5, with 8 bases identical to TRBD1. The CDR3 sequence is 12 residues long. V was clipped by 6 bases and J by 6 bases; unmatched bases: 1. CDR1 is MDHEN and CDR2 is SYDVKM in the germline V gene. This CDR3 reads CASRTGGQPQHF. DNA of the CDR3: TGTGCCAGCAGAACAGGGGGTCAGCCCCAGCATTTT.

CDR3 nucleotide sequence: TGTGCCAGCAGCGTAGGAAACAGGGGGCGGGTGGATGAAAAACTGTTTTTT. Translation gives CASSVGNRGRVDEKLFF. The rearrangement uses TRBV9 and TRBJ1-4, with 9 positions matching TRBD1. The ends lost 0 bases at V and 6 bases at J; junction bases unmatched: 9. CDR1 and CDR2 from the germline V gene are SGDLS and YYNGEE. This CDR3 has 17 amino acids.

The chain combines TRBV5-1 with TRBJ1-1; D uncertain. The CDR3 extends over 14 amino acids. The V end was cut by 7 bases, the J end by 1 base, with 14 bases between. CDR1 SGHRS and CDR2 YFSETQ come from the germline V gene. CDR3 DNA sequence: TGCGCCAGCTACGAGACACAGAGGAACACTGAAGCTTTCTTT. Translation: CASYETQRNTEAFF. The variable domain in full, with the rest retrieved from reference TRBV5-1 and TRBJ1-1, is KAGVTQTPRYLIKTRGQQVTLSCSPISGHRSVSWYQQTPGQGLQFLFEYFSETQRNKGNFPGRFSGRQFSNSRSEMNVSTLELGDSALYLCASYETQRNTEAFFGQGTRLTVV.

The rearrangement links TRBV7-9 to TRBJ1-1, with TRBD1 as a possible D gene (6 bases). V lost 0 bases to trimming and J lost 7 bases, with 12 bases between them. The germline gives CDR1 SEHNR, CDR2 FQNEAQ (reference sequence). This CDR3 is built from 14 residues. The CDR3 loop is CASSLATDSYEAFF. The CDR3 nucleotides read TGTGCCAGCAGCTTAGCTACGGACAGCTATGAAGCTTTCTTT.

V is TRBV2 and J is TRBJ2-5, with 14 bases lining up with TRBD2. In germline, CDR1 is SNHLY, CDR2 FYNNEI. This CDR3 region has 19 residues. V was pared by 4 bases and J by 1 base, with 11 bases of the junction left unmatched. CDR3 DNA sequence: TGTGCCAGCAGTGGGGGACTAGCGGGGGAAAACCTCCCCCAAGAGACCCAGTACTTC. Its protein is CASSGGLAGENLPQETQYF.

CDR3 bases: TGCGCCAGCAGCCAAGATGTTCCAGGGCCAAGGCTAAACTCCTACGAGCAGTACTTC. Translated, it gives CASSQDVPGPRLNSYEQYF. The chain combines TRBV4-1 with TRBJ2-7; maybe TRBD1 (5 bases). The CDR3 has 19 amino acids. V lost 0 bases and J lost 0, with 21 bases in between. Germline V gene data show CDR1 as MGHRA and CDR2 as YSYEKL.

CDR3 protein: CASSWTSTGELFF. CDR3 sequence (DNA): TGTGCCAGCAGCTGGACATCCACCGGGGAGCTGTTTTTT. The chain is built from TRBV7-2 and TRBJ2-2; the D gene is possibly TRBD1 (5 bases). Trimming pared 4 bases from V and 4 bases from J, leaving 7 bases between. This CDR3 region has 13 residues. Germline loops: CDR1 SGHTA, CDR2 FQGNSA.

The V gene is TRBV10-1, the J gene TRBJ2-3, with 16 bases lining up with TRBD2. This CDR3 region has 18 residues. Germline V gene data show CDR1 as WNHNN and CDR2 as SYGVQD (reference sequence). J lost 0 bases, V lost 4 bases, and 4 bases had no gene match. The CDR3 bases are TGCGCCAGCAGTGGGGGACTAGCGGGGGGGATAAGCACAGATACGCAGTATTTT. This sequence encodes CASSGGLAGGISTDTQYF.

This clone has a handful of counts. V is TRBV7-2 and J is TRBJ2-5; TRBD2 aligns across 9 bases. CDR1 SGHTA and CDR2 FQGNSA come from the germline V gene. The CDR3 has 13 residues. Unmatched junction bases numbered 3, after V lost 5 bases and J lost 5 bases. The CDR3 is CASSQGLAETQYF. The CDR3 coding sequence is TGTGCCAGCAGCCAAGGACTAGCGGAGACCCAGTACTTC.

The CDR3 DNA reads as TGTGCCAGCAGCTCCCGGGACAGGGTTTCACCCCTCCACTTT. It yields the protein CASSSRDRVSPLHF. The chain has TRBV9 and TRBJ1-6; 9 positions match TRBD1. V gave up 4 bases and J gave up 9 bases; unmatched junction bases: 5. This CDR3 region has 14 residues. CDR1 is SGDLS and CDR2 is YYNGEE in the germline V gene. The whole variable domain, filled in from reference TRBV9 and TRBJ1-6, reads DSGVTQTPKHLITATGQRVTLRCSPRSGDLSVYWYQQSLDQGLQFLIQYYNGEERAKGNILERFSAQQFPDLHSELNLSSLELGDSALYFCASSSRDRVSPLHFGNGTRLTVT.

This clone occurred a few times. The J gene is TRBJ1-4, the V gene TRBV19; 10 nucleotides agree with TRBD1. Trimming cost V 8 bases and J 8 bases; bases outside gene matches: 5. CDR3 length equals 13 residues. Per the germline V gene, CDR1 is LNHDA and CDR2 is SQIVND (reference sequence). This CDR3 reads CASLLTGGEKLFF. The CDR3 nucleotides read TGTGCCAGTCTTCTGACAGGGGGCGAAAAACTGTTTTTT.

The chain employs TRBV6-7 and TRBJ1-5; 11 nucleotides match TRBD1. TRBV6-7 is labeled an ORF, and its function is uncertain. Trimming removed 6 bases from V and 1 base from J; junction bases left unmatched: 11. The CDR3 contains 18 residues. The CDR3 DNA reads TGTGCCAGCAGCCCCCGGGACAGGGGGATAGGAAGCAATCAGCCCCAGCATTTT. Amino acids: CASSPRDRGIGSNQPQHF.

The gene calls are TRBV4-1 and TRBJ2-7; TRBD1 is a possible D gene (6 bases). This CDR3 is 14 amino acids long. Germline loops: CDR1 MGHRA, CDR2 YSYEKL. Trimming took off 2 bases at V and 4 bases at J, with 12 bases between the two ends. Written as DNA, the CDR3 is TGCGCCAGCAGCCAAACGACAGGTATATACGAGCAGTACTTC. Amino acids: CASSQTTGIYEQYF.

V usage is TRBV18 and J usage is TRBJ2-3; no definite D call. This CDR3 is built from 12 residues. Germline V gives CDR1 KGHSH, CDR2 LQKENI. Trimming took 3 bases from V and 8 from J, leaving 9 bases between them. In nucleotides, the CDR3 is TGTGCCAGCTCACCCCAGTATGGTACGCAGTATTTT. It codes for CASSPQYGTQYF. Full variable domain (remainder filled in from reference TRBV18 and TRBJ2-3): NAGVMQNPRHLVRRRGQEARLRCSPMKGHSHVYWYRQLPEEGLKFMVYLQKENIIDESGMPKERFSAEFPKEGPSILRIQQVVRGDSAAYFCASSPQYGTQYFGPGTRLTVL.

The chain is built from TRBV6-1 and TRBJ2-2; TRBD2 matches 10 bases. This CDR3 is built from 15 residues. V was pared by 5 bases and J by 6 bases, with 6 bases of the junction left unmatched. Germline-derived CDR1 and CDR2 are MNHNS and SASEGT. CDR3: CASSSTSGAAGELFF. In nucleotides, the CDR3 is TGTGCCAGCAGTTCAACTAGCGGGGCGGCCGGGGAGCTGTTTTTT.

The chain combines TRBV5-4 with TRBJ2-5; D perhaps matches TRBD2 (5 bases). CDR3 length equals 17 residues. Germline V gene lookup returns CDR1 SGHNT and CDR2 YYREEE (reference sequence). Trimming left V 3 bases short and J 5 bases short, with 23 bases between. For the CDR3, the DNA is TGTGCCAGCAGCTCTAGCTTGGCCAGCCCAATTGTGGAGACCCAGTACTTC. Translated, it gives CASSSSLASPIVETQYF.

This chain links TRBV5-1 with TRBJ2-1, with D possibly TRBD1 on 5 matching bases. The germline V gene encodes CDR1 SGHRS and CDR2 YFSETQ. The CDR3 is made up of 17 amino acids. V was cut by 4 bases and J by 1 base, with 18 bases left in between. CDR3 loop: CASSGKITGVSYNEQFF. The CDR3 bases are TGCGCCAGCAGCGGGAAAATCACAGGCGTATCCTACAATGAGCAGTTCTTC.